Shown below are 7 T cell receptor beta chains from a single sample sequenced in a study of blood T cell repertoires in COVID-19. TCRdb's table, derived via immunoSEQ multiplex PCR, lists solely in-frame clones and lacks some. The table records under 250,000 clones, 80% to 90% of them present only once. The material sequenced was peripheral blood. The receptors were sampled from a man in his fifties with active or convalescent COVID-19.

The rearrangement joins TRBV4-1 to TRBJ2-1; 9 bases align to TRBD1. The CDR3 extends over 17 amino acids. Germline CDR1 reads MGHRA; CDR2 reads YSYEKL. J was trimmed by 7 bases and V by 0 bases; bases with no gene match: 10. For the CDR3, the DNA is TGCGCCAGCAGCCAAGATCTTATCACAGGGGGCGGAAATGAGCAGTTCTTC. This translates into CASSQDLITGGGNEQFF.

This clone was observed once. The J gene is TRBJ2-5, the V gene TRBV6-5, with D uncertain. The CDR3 is 13 amino acids. The V end lost 11 bases, the J end lost 0 bases, and 13 bases lay between the germline ends. Germline V CDR1 and CDR2: MNHEY, SVGAGI. As DNA, the CDR3 is TGTGCCGCCGCAGGTTCCTACCAAGAGACCCAGTACTTC. Its translation: CAAAGSYQETQYF.

A few counts support this clone. V and J are TRBV5-4 and TRBJ2-7; 12 positions agree with TRBD2. Germline V CDR1 and CDR2: SGHNT, YYREEE (reference sequence). Trimming took 3 bases from V and 2 from J; bases not matched to a gene: 9. CDR3 length: 17 residues. The DNA of the CDR3 is TGTGCCAGCAGCTGGGGAAACGGACTAGCGGGAACCTACGAGCAGTACTTC. Its protein is CASSWGNGLAGTYEQYF. The full variable domain, rest sourced from reference TRBV5-4 and TRBJ2-7, is ETGVTQSPTHLIKTRGQQVTLRCSSQSGHNTVSWYQQALGQGPQFIFQYYREEENGRGNFPPRFSGLQFPNYSSELNVNALELDDSALYLCASSWGNGLAGTYEQYFGPGTRLTVT.

This clone was counted a few times. The V and J genes are TRBV9 and TRBJ2-7; 9 bases are a match to TRBD1. V trimming: 3 bases; J trimming: 4 bases; junction bases outside the gene matches: 8. The CDR3 has 15 amino acids. CDR1 and CDR2 (germline): SGDLS, YYNGEE. The CDR3 region has the DNA TGTGCCAGCAGCGAGGGACAGGGAGTGTTTTACGAGCAGTACTTC. Translated: CASSEGQGVFYEQYF.

V and J are TRBV29-1 and TRBJ1-6; 8 positions match TRBD1. Unmatched junction bases numbered 5, after V lost 6 bases and J lost 7 bases. The germline V gene has CDR1 SQVTM and CDR2 ANQGSEA. The CDR3 consists of 13 residues. DNA for the CDR3: TGCAGCGTCAGACAGGGGAACAATTCACCCCTCCACTTT. Translating it yields CSVRQGNNSPLHF. The whole variable domain, remainder taken from reference TRBV29-1 and TRBJ1-6, is SAVISQKPSRDICQRGTSLTIQCQVDSQVTMMFWYRQQPGQSLTLIATANQGSEATYESGFVIDKFPISRPNLTFSTLTVSNMSPEDSSIYLCSVRQGNNSPLHFGNGTRLTVT.

The V call is TRBV6-4, the J call TRBJ1-6; perhaps TRBD1 as D (6 bases). CDR1 and CDR2 from the germline V gene are MRHNA and SNTAGT. CDR3 length: 13 amino acids. V lost 3 bases and J lost 10, with 10 bases in between. The CDR3 region is CASSEQGWSPLHF. The DNA for the CDR3 is TGTGCCAGCAGTGAGCAGGGGTGGTCACCCCTCCACTTT.

The chain combines TRBV27 with TRBJ2-3; 7 bases fit TRBD1. V lost 5 bases to trimming and J lost 11 bases; unmatched junction nucleotides: 7. This CDR3 spans 12 amino acids. Per the germline V gene, CDR1 is MNHEY and CDR2 is SMNVEV (reference sequence). The CDR3 nucleotides read TGTGCCAGCAGTAGAGACAGGGCGAGGCAGTATTTT. Its translation is CASSRDRARQYF.